The present T cell receptor (beta chain) was sequenced within a study of cytomegalovirus exposure and HLA in healthy donors. The primer mix had 60 Vbeta and 13 Jbeta primers. Sequencing was performed with immunoSEQ multiplex PCR; in TCRdb, only in-frame clones are kept and a portion is missing. The sample holds around 140,000 clones, roughly three fifths seen once. This TCR was recovered from a woman between 40 and 55 years old in good health and CMV-seronegative. Material for sequencing was PBMCs.

This CDR3 is CASSLAGGGGELFF. DNA of the CDR3: TGCGCCAGCAGCTTGGCCGGTGGCGGCGGGGAGCTGTTTTTT. This chain connects TRBV5-1 to TRBJ2-2; unclear D gene. Germline-derived CDR1 and CDR2 are SGHRS and YFSETQ. This CDR3 is 14 amino acids long. The V and J ends lost 0 bases and 7 bases respectively, with 10 bases between them.